Described below is a single T cell receptor beta chain sequence and its context. These data are taken from a study of T-cell reconstitution after alpha-beta-depleted transplantation in children. Germline values: CDR1 LNHDA, CDR2 SQIVND (reference sequence). The V gene end was trimmed by 6 bases and the J gene end by 0 bases; junction bases not matched to a gene: 1. The CDR3 loop spans 14 amino acids. Preparation of the TCRbeta library was carried out with unique molecular identifiers. From the PCR reads, TCRdb called clonotypes with MiXCR, one entry per CDR3 protein. The sample contains 300,000 to 350,000 distinct CDR3 sequences, roughly 16% of which appear only once.

The TCR comes from a male patient under 10 years old who had a stem cell transplant for acute lymphoblastic leukemia, so the T cells may come from the graft donor. The J gene is TRBJ2-1, the V gene TRBV19; TRBD2 matches 8 bases. Sample: PBMCs, mostly from graft donor cells, taken 360 days after TCRalphabeta/CD19-depleted stem cell transplant. CDR3 nucleotides: TGTGCCAGTAGGAGCGGGAGCTCCTACAATGAGCAGTTCTTC. Amino acids: CASRSGSSYNEQFF.